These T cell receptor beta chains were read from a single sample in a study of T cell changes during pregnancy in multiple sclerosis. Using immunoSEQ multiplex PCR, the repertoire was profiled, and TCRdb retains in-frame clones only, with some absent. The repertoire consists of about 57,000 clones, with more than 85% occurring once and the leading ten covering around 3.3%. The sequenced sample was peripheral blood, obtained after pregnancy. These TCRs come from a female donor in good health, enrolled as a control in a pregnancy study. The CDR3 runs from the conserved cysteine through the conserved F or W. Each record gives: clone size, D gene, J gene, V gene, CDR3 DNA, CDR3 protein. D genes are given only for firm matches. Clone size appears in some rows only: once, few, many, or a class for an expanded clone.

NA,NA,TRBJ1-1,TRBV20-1,TGCAGTGCCACAGATTTGACTGAAGCTTTCTTT,CSATDLTEAFF
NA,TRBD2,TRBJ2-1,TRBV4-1,TGCGCCAGCAGCCAAGAATCGGCTAGCGGGGATAGGTTCTTC,CASSQESASGDRFF
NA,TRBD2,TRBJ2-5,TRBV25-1,TGTGCCAGCAGTGAATACTTCTCCAACCTTGGACTAGAAGAGACCCAGTACTTC,CASSEYFSNLGLEETQYF
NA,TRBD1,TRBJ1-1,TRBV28,TGTGCCAGCACTTTGACAGGGAAGGCTGAAGCTTTCTTT,CASTLTGKAEAFF
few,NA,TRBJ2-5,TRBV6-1,TGTGCCAGCAGGACAGGACAATTACAAGAGACCCAGTACTTC,CASRTGQLQETQYF
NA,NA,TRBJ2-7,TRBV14,TGTGCCAGCAGCCAAGGAGGCGGCCGGGGAACCTACGAGCAGTACTTC,CASSQGGGRGTYEQYF
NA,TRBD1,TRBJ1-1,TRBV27,TGTGCCAGCACCCGATCGACAGGGGGAGGAAGGAACACTGAAGCTTTCTTT,CASTRSTGGGRNTEAFF
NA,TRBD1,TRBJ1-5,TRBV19,TGTGCCACCCGGGACAGCCAAACTCTTTTTTTCCACCAGCATTTT,CATRDSQTLFFHQHF
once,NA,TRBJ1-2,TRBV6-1,TGTGCCAGCAGTGAAGTGGCGGGTATGCGTGGCTACACCTTC,CASSEVAGMRGYTF
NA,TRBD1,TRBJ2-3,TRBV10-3,TGTGCCATCAGAGCTTCCCAGGGGGCGACAGATACGCAGTATTTT,CAIRASQGATDTQYF
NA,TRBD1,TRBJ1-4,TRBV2,TGTGCCAGTACAGGGGGGGATATAGGGGAAAAACTGTTTTTT,CASTGGDIGEKLFF
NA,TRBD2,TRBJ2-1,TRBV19,TGTGCCAGTAGTATGAGAGCGGGAGTTGGATACAATGAGCAGTTCTTC,CASSMRAGVGYNEQFF
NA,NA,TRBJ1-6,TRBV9,TGTGCCAGCAGCGGACAGGCGACGGATTCACCCCTCCACTTT,CASSGQATDSPLHF
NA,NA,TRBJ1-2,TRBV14,TGTGCCAGCAGCCGGGCCTTAGGGGAATGGAGCTACACCTTC,CASSRALGEWSYTF
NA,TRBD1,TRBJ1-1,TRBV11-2,TGTGCCAGCAGCCCCCTGACAGGGCGGTTAGACACTGAAGCTTTCTTT,CASSPLTGRLDTEAFF
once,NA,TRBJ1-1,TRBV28,TGTGCCAGCAGTCCTACGCGAAATACCAATTACCGGAGCACTGAAGCTTTCTTT,CASSPTRNTNYRSTEAFF
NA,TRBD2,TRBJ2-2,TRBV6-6,TGTGCCAGCCTTACATCTAGCGGGGGGGGCACCGGGGAGCTGTTTTTT,CASLTSSGGGTGELFF
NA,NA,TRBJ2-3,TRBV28,TGTGCCAGCAGTTATCCGGGAGCCCTCGCAGATACGCAGTATTTT,CASSYPGALADTQYF
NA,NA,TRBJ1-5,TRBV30,TGTGCCTGGAGTGACCGGAGCCAGGGGATGCCCCAGCATTTT,CAWSDRSQGMPQHF
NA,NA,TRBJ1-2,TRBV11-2,TGTGCCAGCAGCTCGGGAGGGACTTGGGATGGCTACACCTTC,CASSSGGTWDGYTF